This TCR beta chain derives from a study of blood T cell repertoires in COVID-19 (dated by TCRdb to the early 2020s). Regarding the research as a whole: Samples from collaborators originated in the United States, Italy and Spain and spanned both the acute and convalescent phases of COVID-19. A de-identified subject ID, COVID-19 status, age in years and sex were almost always included in the sample metadata. The material from the prospective study consisted of cDNA or gDNA derived from T cells, B-cell-depleted T cells, or PBMCs. Where HLA class I and class II types were available, the types were taken from metadata supplied by the sample provider, not from assay-based typing. Deeply sampled blood TCRbeta repertoires from subjects exposed to, actively infected with, or recovered from COVID-19 were included in the dataset. The repertoires were released in a freely available public database intended as a resource for research on the immune response to SARS-CoV-2. Samples came from the ongoing ImmuneRACE study (first 160 participants) plus 1,254 subjects from 6 global collaborators.

What the study reported, not specific to this receptor: How much clinical and demographic metadata was included differed by source and by participant, and the metadata was provided uncurated.

In the prospective study, participants were roughly 18 to 90 years old, resided in under 30 geographic areas of the United States, and were enrolled through a virtual design. Cohort assignment in the prospective study relied on participant-reported clinical history from a screening survey and a study questionnaire. Mobile phlebotomists in the prospective study collected whole blood, serum and a nasopharyngeal or oropharyngeal swab from every participant. Participants in the prospective study had the option to provide additional blood draws and questionnaires over an approximately 2-month period. Before DNA extraction, blood samples from the prospective study were shipped at room temperature or frozen. The junction shows trimming of 7 bases on V and 10 bases on J, and the gene matches do not reach 10 bases of it. The CDR3 has 14 amino acids, counting the end cysteine and phenylalanine. Only the CDR3 region is kept as DNA, spanning 42 bases read in frame from base 1. The germline V gene (reference sequence) yields LNHDA for CDR1 and SQIVND for CDR2.

TCRbeta CDR3 regions were amplified from genomic DNA using the immunoSEQ Assay, a bias-controlled multiplex PCR. Concerning the study's data processing: Nucleated cell counts per sample were estimated from amplification of reference gene primers within the assay. To quantify the absolute abundance of each unique TCRbeta CDR3 rearrangement, sequence reads were collapsed and filtered. For each sample, productive Simpson clonality was calculated as the square root of Simpson's diversity index across productive rearrangements. The table comes from immuneACCESS by way of TCRdb, which keeps in-frame sequences with V and J called. Part of the clones is missing from these tables; in studies checked, under half for an unresolved V gene and the rest for unknown reasons. V, J and clone size derive from that table, while D and trimming were established from the DNA sequence. The sample table shows about 190,000 clones, and 76% are seen once. The ten largest clones capture around a sixth of the sample.

To note about this clone: What this receptor recognizes is not known. Per-base quality was not reported, and no clone a single base away is much larger than it.

This chain joins TRBV19 to TRBJ1-6, and 7 junctional nucleotides match TRBD1. This TCR came from a woman between 45 and 60 years old with acute COVID-19. Source material: PBMCs or T cells enriched from blood (not recorded which). The base sequence is TGTGCCAGTAACCGGGACAGCAACGCATCACCCCTCCACTTT. Its protein product is CASNRDSNASPLHF.